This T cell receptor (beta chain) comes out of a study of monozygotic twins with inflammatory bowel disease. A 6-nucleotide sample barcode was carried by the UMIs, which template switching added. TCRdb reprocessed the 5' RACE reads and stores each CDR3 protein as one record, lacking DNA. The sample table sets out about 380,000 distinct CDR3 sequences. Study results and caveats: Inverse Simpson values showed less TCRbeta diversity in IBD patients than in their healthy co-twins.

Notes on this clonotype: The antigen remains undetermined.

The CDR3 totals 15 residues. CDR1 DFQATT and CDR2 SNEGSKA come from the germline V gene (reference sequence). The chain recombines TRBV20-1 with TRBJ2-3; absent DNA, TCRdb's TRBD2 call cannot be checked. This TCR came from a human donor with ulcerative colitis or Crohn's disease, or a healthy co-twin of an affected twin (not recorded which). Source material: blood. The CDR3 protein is CSAPTGTSSTDTQYF.